This TCR beta chain was identified during a study of PD-1 blockade in classical Hodgkin lymphoma. Whole-study context: With a 2-week interval, patients received intravenous nivolumab at 3 mg/kg. General study results and limits: Significant TCR diversity gains by C4D1 occurred in CD4+ but not CD8+ cells.

The germline gives CDR1 LNHNV, CDR2 YYDKDF (reference sequence). CDR3 size: 15 residues. V was clipped by 0 bases and J by 3 bases, with 9 bases between them. Time point indicated: cycle 4 day 1 (C4D1), after around six weeks of nivolumab. Every patient had relapsed following autologous stem cell transplantation, and cohorts differed in brentuximab vedotin exposure. Generated by immunoSEQ multiplex PCR, the TCRdb table keeps only in-frame clones and is missing some. Of around 50,000 clones listed, around 89% are singletons. As for this clone: Its antigen is undetermined.

The sequencing here drew on peripheral blood mononuclear cells (PBMCs), taken before the fourth cycle of nivolumab. The V call is TRBV15, the J call TRBJ1-5; the D gene is possibly TRBD1 (5 bases). This clonotype was sampled from a human donor with classical Hodgkin lymphoma. CDR3 protein: CATSRDRGFNQPQHF. The CDR3 DNA reads TGTGCCACCAGCAGAGATAGGGGTTTCAATCAGCCCCAGCATTTT.